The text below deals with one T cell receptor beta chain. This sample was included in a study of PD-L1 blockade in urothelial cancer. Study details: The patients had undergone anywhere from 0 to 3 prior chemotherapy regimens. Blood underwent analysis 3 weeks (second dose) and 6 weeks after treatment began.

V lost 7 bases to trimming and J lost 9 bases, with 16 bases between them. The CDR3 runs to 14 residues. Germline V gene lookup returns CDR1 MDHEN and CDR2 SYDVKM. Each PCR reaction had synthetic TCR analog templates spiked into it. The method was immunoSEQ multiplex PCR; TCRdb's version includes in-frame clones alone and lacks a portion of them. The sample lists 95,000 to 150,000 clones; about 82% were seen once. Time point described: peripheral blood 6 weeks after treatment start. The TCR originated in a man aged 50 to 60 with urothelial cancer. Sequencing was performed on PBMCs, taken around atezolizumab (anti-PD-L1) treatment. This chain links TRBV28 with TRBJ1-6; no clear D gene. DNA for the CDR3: TGTGCCAGCATACTAGACCGGACGAGTTCACCCCTCCACTTT. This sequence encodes CASILDRTSSPLHF.